The clone carrying this T cell receptor beta chain has ten or more counts. This entry belongs to a study of regulatory T cells in long-lasting Graves disease. Stated time point: newly diagnosed GD, antithyroid drugs for less than 3 months. The TCR library was made from RNA extracted from PBMCs. Peripheral blood, at roughly 10 milliliters, went into EDTA tubes. Arm-PCR of CDR3 regions and iRepertoire HTBI primers were used to build TCR beta libraries. TCRdb re-called the multiplex PCR reads through MiXCR, storing one row per CDR3 protein. Here the sample spans about 350,000 distinct CDR3 sequences, over 15% being singletons. The CDR3 totals 15 residues. Germline CDR1 and CDR2: SGHTA and FQGNSA. Trimming cost V 3 bases and J 1 base; bases outside gene matches: 3. Separately, the same data were catalogued under a study of T cells in Graves' hyperthyroidism and ophthalmopathy. That paper notes: In the first-round RT-PCR of the TCR CDR3, the HTBI primer set was used.

This sample comprised peripheral blood mononuclear cells (PBMCs), obtained at new diagnosis, from a patient treated with antithyroid drugs. This TCR derives from a man between 40 and 49 years old with Graves disease. The rearrangement joins TRBV7-2 to TRBJ1-5; TRBD1 aligns across 7 bases. CDR3 coding DNA: TGTGCCAGCAGCTTGGGACAGAGAAGCAATCAGCCCCAGCATTTT. Translated: CASSLGQRSNQPQHF.